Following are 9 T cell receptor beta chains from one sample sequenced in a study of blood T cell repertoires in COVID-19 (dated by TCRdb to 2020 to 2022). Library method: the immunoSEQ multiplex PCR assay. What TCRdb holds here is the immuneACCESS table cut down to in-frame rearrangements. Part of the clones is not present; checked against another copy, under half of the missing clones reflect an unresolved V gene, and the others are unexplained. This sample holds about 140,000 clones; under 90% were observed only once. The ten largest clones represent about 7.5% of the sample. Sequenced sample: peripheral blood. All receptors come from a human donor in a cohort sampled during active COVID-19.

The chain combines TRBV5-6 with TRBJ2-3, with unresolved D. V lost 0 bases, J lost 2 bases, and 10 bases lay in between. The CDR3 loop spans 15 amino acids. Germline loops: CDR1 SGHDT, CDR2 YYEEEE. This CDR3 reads CASSLALVYTDTQYF. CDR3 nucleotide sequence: TGTGCCAGCAGCTTGGCCCTAGTCTACACAGATACGCAGTATTTT.

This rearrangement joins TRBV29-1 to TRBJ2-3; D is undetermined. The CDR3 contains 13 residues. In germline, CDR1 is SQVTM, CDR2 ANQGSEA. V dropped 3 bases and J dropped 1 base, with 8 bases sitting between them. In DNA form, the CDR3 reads TGCAGCGTTGAGTCCCGGGGCACAGATACGCAGTATTTT. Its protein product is CSVESRGTDTQYF.

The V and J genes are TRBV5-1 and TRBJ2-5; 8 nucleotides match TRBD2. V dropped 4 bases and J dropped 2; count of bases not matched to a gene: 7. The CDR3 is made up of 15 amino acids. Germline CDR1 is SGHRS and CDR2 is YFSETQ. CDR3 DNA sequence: TGCGCCAGCAGCGAGGTAGCGGGGTCTCAAGAGACCCAGTACTTC. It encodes CASSEVAGSQETQYF.

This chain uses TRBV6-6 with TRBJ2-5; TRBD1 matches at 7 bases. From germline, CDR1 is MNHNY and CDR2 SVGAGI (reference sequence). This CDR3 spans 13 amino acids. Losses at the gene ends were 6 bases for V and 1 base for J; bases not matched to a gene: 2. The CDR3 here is CASRSGGQETQYF. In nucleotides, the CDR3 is TGTGCCAGCAGATCAGGGGGCCAAGAGACCCAGTACTTC.

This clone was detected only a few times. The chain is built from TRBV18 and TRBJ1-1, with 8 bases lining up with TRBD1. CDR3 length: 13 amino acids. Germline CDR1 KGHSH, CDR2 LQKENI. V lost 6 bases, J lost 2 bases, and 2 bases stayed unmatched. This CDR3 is CASSGQANTEAFF. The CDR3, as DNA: TGTGCCAGCTCGGGACAGGCTAACACTGAAGCTTTCTTT.

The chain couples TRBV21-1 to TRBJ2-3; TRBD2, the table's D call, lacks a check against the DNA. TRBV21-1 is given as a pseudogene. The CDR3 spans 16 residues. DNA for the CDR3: TGTGCCAGCAGCAAAGATACTAGCGGGAGCACAGATACGCAGTATTTT. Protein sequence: CASSKDTSGSTDTQYF.

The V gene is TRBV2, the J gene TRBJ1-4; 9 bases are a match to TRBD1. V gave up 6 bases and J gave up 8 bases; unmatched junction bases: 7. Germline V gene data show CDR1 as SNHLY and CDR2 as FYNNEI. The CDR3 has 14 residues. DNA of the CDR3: TGTGCCAGCAGAAGGGAACAGGGGGCCGAAAAACTGTTTTTT. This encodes CASRREQGAEKLFF. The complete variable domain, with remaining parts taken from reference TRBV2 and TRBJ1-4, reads EPEVTQTPSHQVTQMGQEVILRCVPISNHLYFYWYRQILGQKVEFLVSFYNNEISEKSEIFDDQFSVERPDGSNFTLKIRSTKLEDSAMYFCASRREQGAEKLFFGSGTQLSVL.

CDR3 nucleotides: TGCAGTGCTAGTGTGTTAGCGCGAACCTACGAGCAGTACTTC. Translated: CSASVLARTYEQYF. This chain joins TRBV20-1 and TRBJ2-7; D may be TRBD2 (5 bases). Per the germline V gene, CDR1 is DFQATT and CDR2 is SNEGSKA (reference sequence). The CDR3 length is 14 residues. With 3 bases removed from V and 2 bases from J, the gap between germline ends came to 14 bases.

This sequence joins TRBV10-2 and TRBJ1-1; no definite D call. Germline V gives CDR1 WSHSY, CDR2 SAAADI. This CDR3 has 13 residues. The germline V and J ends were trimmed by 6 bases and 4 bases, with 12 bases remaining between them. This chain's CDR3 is CASRPVASTEAFF. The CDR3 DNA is TGCGCCAGCAGGCCGGTCGCAAGCACTGAAGCTTTCTTT.